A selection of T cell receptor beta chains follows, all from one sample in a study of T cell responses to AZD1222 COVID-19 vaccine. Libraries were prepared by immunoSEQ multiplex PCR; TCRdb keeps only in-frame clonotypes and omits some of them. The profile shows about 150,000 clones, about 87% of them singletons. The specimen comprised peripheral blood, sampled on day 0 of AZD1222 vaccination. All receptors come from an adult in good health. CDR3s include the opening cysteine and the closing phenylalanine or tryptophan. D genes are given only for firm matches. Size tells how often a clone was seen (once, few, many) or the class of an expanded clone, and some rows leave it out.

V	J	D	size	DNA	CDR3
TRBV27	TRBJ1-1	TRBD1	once	TGTGCCAGCAGTCCGGACCCCACACAGGGGACTAAATGGGCTGAAGCTTTCTTT	CASSPDPTQGTKWAEAFF
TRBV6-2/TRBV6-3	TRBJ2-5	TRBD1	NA	TGTGCCAGCAGTCGGGACAGGGGAGGTCAAGAGACCCAGTACTTC	CASSRDRGGQETQYF
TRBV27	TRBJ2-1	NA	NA	TGTGCCAGCAGCCGCCGACAGGCTGGGGGTGAGCAGTTCTTC	CASSRRQAGGEQFF
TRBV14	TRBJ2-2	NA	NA	TGTGCCAGCAGCCACTTCCACACCGGGGAGCTGTTTTTT	CASSHFHTGELFF
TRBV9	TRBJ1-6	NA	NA	TGTGCCAGCAGCGTAGGGCTTAGCTCCTATAATTCACCCCTCCACTTT	CASSVGLSSYNSPLHF
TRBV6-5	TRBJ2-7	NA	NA	TGTGCCAGCAGTTACTCTAGCGAAGGCGAGCAGTACTTC	CASSYSSEGEQYF
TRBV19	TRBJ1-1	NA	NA	TGTGCCAGTAGCTTTGACAGAAACTTTCCTGAAGCTTTCTTT	CASSFDRNFPEAFF
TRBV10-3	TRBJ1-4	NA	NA	TGTGCCATCAGCCGCGGGTCAACTAATGAAAAACTGTTTTTT	CAISRGSTNEKLFF
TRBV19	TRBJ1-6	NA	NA	TGTGCCAGTAGTCAACTCCGAAGGGAGATTAATTCACCCCTCCACTTT	CASSQLRREINSPLHF
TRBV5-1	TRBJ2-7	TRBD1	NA	TGCGCCAGTGGGGACAGGGGGCAAGAGCAGTACTTC	CASGDRGQEQYF
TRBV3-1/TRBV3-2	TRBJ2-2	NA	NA	TGTGCCTCACACCTGGGGGGTAACACCGGGGAGCTGTTTTTT	CASHLGGNTGELFF
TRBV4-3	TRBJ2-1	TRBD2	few	TGCGCCAGCAGCCACGCTGAAACTAGCGGGGGGGTAAATGAGCAGTTCTTC	CASSHAETSGGVNEQFF
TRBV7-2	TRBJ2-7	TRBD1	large	TGTGCCAGCAGCCTCCCCTTCGGGACAGGGATCTACGAGCAGTACTTC	CASSLPFGTGIYEQYF
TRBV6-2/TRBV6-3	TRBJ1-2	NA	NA	TGTGCCAGCAGTTCCCAGTTGGGCTATGGCTACACCTTC	CASSSQLGYGYTF
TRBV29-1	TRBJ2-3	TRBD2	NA	TGCAGCGTGGTGGGCGGCGGGGGAGTCACAGATACGCAGTATTTT	CSVVGGGGVTDTQYF
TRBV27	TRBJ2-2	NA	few	TGTGCCAGCAGTTTGAAGGGTCCACGTTTCGACGGGGAGCTGTTTTTT	CASSLKGPRFDGELFF
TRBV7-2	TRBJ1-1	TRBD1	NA	TGTGCCAGCAGCCTTTACCCGGGACAGGGGAGTACTGAAGCTTTCTTT	CASSLYPGQGSTEAFF
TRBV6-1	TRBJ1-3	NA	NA	TGTGCCAGCAGTGATTTCGCGTTGGCTGGAAACACCATATATTTT	CASSDFALAGNTIYF
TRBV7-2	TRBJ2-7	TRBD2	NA	TGTGCCAGCAGCTTACTGGGACTAGCGGGGGGGCTCCCCTACGAGCAGTACTTC	CASSLLGLAGGLPYEQYF
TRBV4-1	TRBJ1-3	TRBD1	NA	TGCGCCAGCAGCCAGGGAGGACAGGGATATGGAAACACCATATATTTT	CASSQGGQGYGNTIYF
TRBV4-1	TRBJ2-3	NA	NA	TGCGCCAGCAGCCAGGCGGGACAGAGCACAGATACGCAGTATTTT	CASSQAGQSTDTQYF
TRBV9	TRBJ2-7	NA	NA	TGTGCCAGCAGCCGACGAACTGATCCCTACGAGCAGTACTTC	CASSRRTDPYEQYF
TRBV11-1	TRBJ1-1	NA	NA	TGTGCCAGCAGCCCCGGGGGGGATCGCTTAGCTTTCTTT	CASSPGGDRLAFF
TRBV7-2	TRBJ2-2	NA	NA	TGTGCCAGCAGCTTAGCGGATCCAGGGGTGGCCGGGGAGCTGTTTTTT	CASSLADPGVAGELFF
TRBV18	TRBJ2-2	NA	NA	TGTGCCAGCTCACCACCTACCGAATGGGATCCCGGGGAGCTGTTTTTT	CASSPPTEWDPGELFF
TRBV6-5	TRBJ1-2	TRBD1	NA	TGTGCGCACCGTCAGGGGGCAGACTATGGCTACACCTTC	CAHRQGADYGYTF
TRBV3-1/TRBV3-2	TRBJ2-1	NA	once	TGTGCCAGCAGCCTCGGACAGGAGCAGTTCTTC	CASSLGQEQFF